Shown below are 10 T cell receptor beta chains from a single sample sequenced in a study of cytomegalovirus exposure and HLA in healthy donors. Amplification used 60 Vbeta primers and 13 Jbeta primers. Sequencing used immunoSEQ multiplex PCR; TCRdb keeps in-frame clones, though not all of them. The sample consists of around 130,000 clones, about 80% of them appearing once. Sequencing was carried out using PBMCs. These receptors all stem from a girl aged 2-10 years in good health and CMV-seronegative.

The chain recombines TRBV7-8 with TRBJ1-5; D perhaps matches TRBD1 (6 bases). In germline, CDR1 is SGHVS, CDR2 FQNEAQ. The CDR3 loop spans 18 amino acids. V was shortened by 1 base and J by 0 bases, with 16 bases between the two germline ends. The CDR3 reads CASSLDFQDSYSNQPQHF. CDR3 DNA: TGTGCCAGCAGCTTAGATTTCCAGGACAGCTATAGCAATCAGCCCCAGCATTTT.

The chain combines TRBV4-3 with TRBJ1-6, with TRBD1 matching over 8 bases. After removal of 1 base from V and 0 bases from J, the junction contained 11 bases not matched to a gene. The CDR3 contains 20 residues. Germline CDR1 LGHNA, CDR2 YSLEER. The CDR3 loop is CASSQAVRRGQSSYNSPLHF. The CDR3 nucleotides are TGCGCCAGCAGCCAAGCAGTCCGCAGGGGGCAAAGCTCCTATAATTCACCCCTCCACTTT.

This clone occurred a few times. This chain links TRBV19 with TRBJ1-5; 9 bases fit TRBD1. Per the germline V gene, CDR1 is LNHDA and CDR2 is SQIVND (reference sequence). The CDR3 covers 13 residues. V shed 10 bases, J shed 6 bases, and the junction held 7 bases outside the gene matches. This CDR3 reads CATHDRGIQPQHF. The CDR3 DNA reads TGTGCCACCCACGACAGGGGGATTCAGCCCCAGCATTTT.

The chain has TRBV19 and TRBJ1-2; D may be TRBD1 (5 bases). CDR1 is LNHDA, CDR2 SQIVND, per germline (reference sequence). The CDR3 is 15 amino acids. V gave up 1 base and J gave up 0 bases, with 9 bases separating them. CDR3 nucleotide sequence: TGTGCCAGTAGTATAGGGGGCAGTGCTAACTATGGCTACACCTTC. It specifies CASSIGGSANYGYTF.

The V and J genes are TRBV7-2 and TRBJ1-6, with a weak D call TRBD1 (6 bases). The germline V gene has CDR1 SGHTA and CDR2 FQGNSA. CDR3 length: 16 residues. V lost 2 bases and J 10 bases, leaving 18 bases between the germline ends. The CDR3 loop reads CASSLSRTEVWSPLHF. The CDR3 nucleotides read TGTGCCAGCAGCTTATCGAGGACAGAAGTGTGGTCACCCCTCCACTTT.

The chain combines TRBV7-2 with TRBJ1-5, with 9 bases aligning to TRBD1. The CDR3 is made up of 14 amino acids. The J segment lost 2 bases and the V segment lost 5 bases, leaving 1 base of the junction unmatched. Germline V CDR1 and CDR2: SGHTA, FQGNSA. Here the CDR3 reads CASSRTGGNQPQHF. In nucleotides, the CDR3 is TGTGCCAGCAGCCGGACAGGGGGCAATCAGCCCCAGCATTTT.

The CDR3 DNA reads TGCGCCAGCAGCTTGGAGGGAGGCTACGAGCAGTACTTC. It codes for CASSLEGGYEQYF. The chain recombines TRBV5-1 with TRBJ2-7; maybe TRBD2 (6 bases). V lost 0 bases and J lost 3, with 7 bases in between. Germline V gene lookup returns CDR1 SGHRS and CDR2 YFSETQ. This CDR3 spans 13 amino acids.

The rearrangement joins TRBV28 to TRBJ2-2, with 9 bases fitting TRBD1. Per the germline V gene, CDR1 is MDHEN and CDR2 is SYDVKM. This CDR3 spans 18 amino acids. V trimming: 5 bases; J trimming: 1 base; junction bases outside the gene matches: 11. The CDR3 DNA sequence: TGTGCCAGCAGTGACGGACAGGGGCGGGATAGGAACACCGGGGAGCTGTTTTTT. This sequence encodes CASSDGQGRDRNTGELFF.

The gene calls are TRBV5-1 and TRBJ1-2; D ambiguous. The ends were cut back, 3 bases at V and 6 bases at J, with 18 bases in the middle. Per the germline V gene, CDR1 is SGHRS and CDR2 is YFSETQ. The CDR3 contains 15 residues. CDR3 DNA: TGCGCCAGCAGCTCTACCGGTACAACTAGCCATGGCTACACCTTC. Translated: CASSSTGTTSHGYTF.

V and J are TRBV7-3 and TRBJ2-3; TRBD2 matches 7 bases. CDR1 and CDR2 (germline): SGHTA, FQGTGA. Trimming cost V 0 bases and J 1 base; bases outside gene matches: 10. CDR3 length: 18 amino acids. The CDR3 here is CASSLTGRRAGGTDTQYF. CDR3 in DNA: TGTGCCAGCAGCTTAACAGGCCGTAGGGCGGGGGGCACAGATACGCAGTATTTT.